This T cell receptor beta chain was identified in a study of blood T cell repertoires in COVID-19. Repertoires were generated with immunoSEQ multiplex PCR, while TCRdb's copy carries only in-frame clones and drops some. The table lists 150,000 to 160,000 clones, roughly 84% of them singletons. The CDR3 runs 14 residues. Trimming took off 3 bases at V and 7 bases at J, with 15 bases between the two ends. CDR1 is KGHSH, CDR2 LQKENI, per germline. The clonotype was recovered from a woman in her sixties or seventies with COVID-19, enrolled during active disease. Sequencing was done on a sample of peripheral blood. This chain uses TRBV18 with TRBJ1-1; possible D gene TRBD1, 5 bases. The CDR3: CASSPTRQPDEAFF. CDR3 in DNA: TGTGCCAGCTCACCTACCCGACAGCCTGATGAAGCTTTCTTT. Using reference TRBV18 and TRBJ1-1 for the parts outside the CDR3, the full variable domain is NAGVMQNPRHLVRRRGQEARLRCSPMKGHSHVYWYRQLPEEGLKFMVYLQKENIIDESGMPKERFSAEFPKEGPSILRIQQVVRGDSAAYFCASSPTRQPDEAFFGQGTRLTVV.